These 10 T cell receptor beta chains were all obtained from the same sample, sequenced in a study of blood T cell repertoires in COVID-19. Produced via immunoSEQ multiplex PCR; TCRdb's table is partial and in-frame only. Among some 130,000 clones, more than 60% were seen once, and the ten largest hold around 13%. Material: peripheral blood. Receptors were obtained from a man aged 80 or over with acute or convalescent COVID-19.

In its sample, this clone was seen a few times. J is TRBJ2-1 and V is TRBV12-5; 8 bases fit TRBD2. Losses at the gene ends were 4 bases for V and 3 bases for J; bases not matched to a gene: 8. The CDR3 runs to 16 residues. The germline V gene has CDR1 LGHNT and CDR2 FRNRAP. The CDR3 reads CASGSTTSGNYNEQFF. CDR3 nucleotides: TGTGCTAGTGGTTCGACTACTAGCGGAAACTACAATGAGCAGTTCTTC.

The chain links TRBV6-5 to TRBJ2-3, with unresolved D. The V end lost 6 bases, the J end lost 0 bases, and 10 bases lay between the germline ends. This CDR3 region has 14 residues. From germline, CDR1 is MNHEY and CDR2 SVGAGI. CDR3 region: CASRDTLSTDTQYF. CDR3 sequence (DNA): TGTGCCAGCAGAGACACGCTTAGCACAGATACGCAGTATTTT.

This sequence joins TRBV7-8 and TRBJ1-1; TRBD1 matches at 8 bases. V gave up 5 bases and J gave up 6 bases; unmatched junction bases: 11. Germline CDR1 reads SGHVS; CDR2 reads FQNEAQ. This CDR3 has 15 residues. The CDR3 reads CASSLRTGFLAEAFF. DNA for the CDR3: TGTGCCAGCAGCCTGAGGACAGGGTTTCTCGCTGAAGCTTTCTTT.

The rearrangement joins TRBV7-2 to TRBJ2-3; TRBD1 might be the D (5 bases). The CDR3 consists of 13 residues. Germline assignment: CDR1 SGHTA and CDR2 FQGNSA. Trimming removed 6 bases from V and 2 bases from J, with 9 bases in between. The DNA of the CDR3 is TGTGCCAGCAGAAGGGGTCCCACAGATACGCAGTATTTT. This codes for CASRRGPTDTQYF.

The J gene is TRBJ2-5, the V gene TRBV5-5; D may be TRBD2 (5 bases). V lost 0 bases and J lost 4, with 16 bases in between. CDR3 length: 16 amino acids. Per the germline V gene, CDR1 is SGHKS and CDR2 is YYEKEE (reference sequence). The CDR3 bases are TGTGCCAGCAGCTTGGATGGAGGACTGGTAGGAGAGACCCAGTACTTC. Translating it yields CASSLDGGLVGETQYF.

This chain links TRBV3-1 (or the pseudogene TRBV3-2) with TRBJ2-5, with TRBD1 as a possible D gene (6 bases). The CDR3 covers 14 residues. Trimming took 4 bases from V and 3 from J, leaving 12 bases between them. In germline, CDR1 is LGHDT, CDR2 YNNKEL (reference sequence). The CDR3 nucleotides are TGTGCCAGCAGCCCTCGGGCAGGGGAAGAGACCCAGTACTTC. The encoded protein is CASSPRAGEETQYF.

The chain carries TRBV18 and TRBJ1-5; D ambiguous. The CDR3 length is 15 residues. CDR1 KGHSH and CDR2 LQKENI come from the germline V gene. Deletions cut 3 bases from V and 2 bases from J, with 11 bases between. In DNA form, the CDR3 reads TGTGCCAGCTCACCCACGGGTTATCGCAATCAGCCCCAGCATTTT. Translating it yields CASSPTGYRNQPQHF. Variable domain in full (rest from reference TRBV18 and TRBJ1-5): NAGVMQNPRHLVRRRGQEARLRCSPMKGHSHVYWYRQLPEEGLKFMVYLQKENIIDESGMPKERFSAEFPKEGPSILRIQQVVRGDSAAYFCASSPTGYRNQPQHFGDGTRLSIL.

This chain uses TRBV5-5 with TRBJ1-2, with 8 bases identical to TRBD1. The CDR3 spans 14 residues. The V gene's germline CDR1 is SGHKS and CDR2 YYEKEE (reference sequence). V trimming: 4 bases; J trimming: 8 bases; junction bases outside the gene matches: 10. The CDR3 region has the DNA TGTGCCAGCAGCACGCTGACAGGGGTCGAGGGCTACACCTTC. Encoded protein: CASSTLTGVEGYTF.

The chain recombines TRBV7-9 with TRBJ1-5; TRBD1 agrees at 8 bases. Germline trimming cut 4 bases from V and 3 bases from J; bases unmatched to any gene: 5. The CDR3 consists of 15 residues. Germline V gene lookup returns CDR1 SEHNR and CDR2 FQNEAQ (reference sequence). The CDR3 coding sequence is TGTGCCAGCAGCTCGGACAGGGCCCCCAATCAGCCCCAGCATTTT. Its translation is CASSSDRAPNQPQHF.

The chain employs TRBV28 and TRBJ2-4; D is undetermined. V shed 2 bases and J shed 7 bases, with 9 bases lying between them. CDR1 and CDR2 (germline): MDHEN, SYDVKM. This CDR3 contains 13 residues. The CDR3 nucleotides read TGTGCCAGCAGTTTAGGTTCTACTAACATTCAGTACTTC. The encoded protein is CASSLGSTNIQYF.